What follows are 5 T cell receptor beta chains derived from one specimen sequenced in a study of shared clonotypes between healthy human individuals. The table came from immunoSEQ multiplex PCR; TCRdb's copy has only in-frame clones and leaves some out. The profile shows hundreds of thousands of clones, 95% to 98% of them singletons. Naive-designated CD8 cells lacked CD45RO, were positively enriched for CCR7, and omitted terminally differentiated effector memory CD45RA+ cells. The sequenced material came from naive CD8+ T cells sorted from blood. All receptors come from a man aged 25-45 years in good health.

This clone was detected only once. This chain's CDR3 is CATSSPTSVYEQYF. The CDR3 region has the DNA TGTGCCACCAGCTCCCCGACTAGCGTGTACGAGCAGTACTTC. The genes are TRBV15 and TRBJ2-7; 8 bases are a match to TRBD2. Germline V gene data show CDR1 as LNHNV and CDR2 as YYDKDF (reference sequence). CDR3 length equals 14 residues. V lost 5 bases and J lost 4; bases outside the gene matches: 7.

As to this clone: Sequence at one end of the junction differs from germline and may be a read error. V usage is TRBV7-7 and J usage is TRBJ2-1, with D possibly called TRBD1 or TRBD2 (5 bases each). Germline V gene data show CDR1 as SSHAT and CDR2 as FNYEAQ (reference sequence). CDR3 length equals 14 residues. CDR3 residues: CASSPNPGTSEQFF. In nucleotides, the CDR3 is TGTGCTAGCAGCCCGAACCCCGGGACCAGTGAGCAGTTCTTC.

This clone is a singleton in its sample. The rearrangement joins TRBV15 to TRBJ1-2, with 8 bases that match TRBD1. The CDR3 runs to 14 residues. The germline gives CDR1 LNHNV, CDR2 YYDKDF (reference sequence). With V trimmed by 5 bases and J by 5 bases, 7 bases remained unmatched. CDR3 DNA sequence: TGTGCCACCAGCCAGGACAGGGTCGGGTATGGCTACACCTTC. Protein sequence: CATSQDRVGYGYTF.

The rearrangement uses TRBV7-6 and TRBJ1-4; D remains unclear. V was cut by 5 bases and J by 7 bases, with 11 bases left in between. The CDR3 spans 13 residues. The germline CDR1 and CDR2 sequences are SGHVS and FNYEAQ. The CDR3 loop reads CASSLGGVEKLFF. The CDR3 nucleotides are TGTGCCAGCAGCCTTGGTGGTGTTGAAAAACTGTTTTTT.

CDR3 in amino acids: CASSRTGSEAFF. As DNA, the CDR3 is TGTGCCAGCAGCCGGACAGGGTCTGAAGCTTTCTTT. The V call is TRBV9, the J call TRBJ1-1; 8 bases align to TRBD1. The CDR3 totals 12 residues. Looked up from germline, CDR1 is SGDLS and CDR2 is YYNGEE. The ends lost 4 bases at V and 6 bases at J; junction bases unmatched: 2.